This T cell receptor (beta chain) came from a study of early T cells in non-severe SARS-CoV-2 infection. TCRdb used MiXCR to reprocess the 5' RACE reads, holding one entry per CDR3 protein. This table holds fewer than 30,000 distinct CDR3 sequences, just over 4% found once. This clonotype was counted at least ten times. Source material: whole blood. The TCR comes from an adult who was a healthcare worker with PCR-confirmed SARS-CoV-2 infection or an uninfected control (not recorded which).

This CDR3 reads CASSPRASGLYNEQFF. The CDR3 nucleotides read TGTGCCAGCAGCCCGAGGGCTAGCGGACTCTACAATGAGCAGTTCTTC. This rearrangement joins TRBV5-5 to TRBJ2-1, with 7 bases identical to TRBD2. This CDR3 is 16 amino acids long. J gave up 3 bases and V 4 bases, and 10 bases lay outside the gene matches. Germline V gives CDR1 SGHKS, CDR2 YYEKEE (reference sequence).